These 23 T cell receptor beta chains were all obtained from the same sample, sequenced in a study of shared clonotypes between healthy human individuals. The data were produced by immunoSEQ multiplex PCR, yet TCRdb's version contains in-frame clones alone and is incomplete. The sample includes about 450,000 clones, 70% to 80% of them seen just once. Sequences were obtained from PBMCs. These TCRs come from a woman aged 40 to 50 in good health. Some clones in this sample may be carry-over from other donors' samples.

This clone occurred a few times. The J gene is TRBJ1-2, the V gene TRBV15, with D perhaps matching TRBD1 (5 bases). CDR1 is LNHNV, CDR2 YYDKDF, per germline (reference sequence). The CDR3 runs to 14 residues. Trimming pared 0 bases from V and 8 bases from J, leaving 13 bases between. The DNA for the CDR3 is TGTGCCACCAGCAGAGACCGGGACGGAAACGGCTACACCTTC. This encodes CATSRDRDGNGYTF.

The chain joins TRBV5-1 to TRBJ2-7, with 8 nucleotides matching TRBD1. CDR1 and CDR2 (germline): SGHRS, YFSETQ. Unmatched junction bases numbered 9, after V lost 3 bases and J lost 7 bases. This CDR3 comprises 14 residues. The CDR3 sequence: CASSWGQEIVEQYF. In DNA form, the CDR3 reads TGCGCCAGCAGCTGGGGACAGGAGATCGTTGAGCAGTACTTC.

The chain has TRBV7-6 and TRBJ2-3; 14 bases align to TRBD2. The CDR3 length is 18 residues. The J segment lost 2 bases and the V segment lost 1 base, leaving 5 bases of the junction unmatched. CDR1 is SGHVS, CDR2 FNYEAQ, per germline. The CDR3 DNA is TGTGCCAGCAGCTTAGGGGGGACTAGCGGGAGACCCACAGATACGCAGTATTTT. As protein: CASSLGGTSGRPTDTQYF.

CDR3 bases: TGTGCCAGCAGCCCCCGAGGTAGCGGGATCGCCGGGGAGCTGTTTTTT. It specifies CASSPRGSGIAGELFF. The rearrangement links TRBV7-6 to TRBJ2-2, with TRBD2 identical over 8 bases. Germline trimming cut 5 bases from V and 6 bases from J; bases unmatched to any gene: 11. The CDR3 contains 16 residues. Germline CDR1 and CDR2: SGHVS and FNYEAQ.

The chain joins TRBV28 to TRBJ2-2; the D is unclear. This CDR3 comprises 10 residues. Germline V gene sequence: CDR1 MDHEN, CDR2 SYDVKM. Trimming shortened V by 5 bases and J by 9 bases, and 4 bases separated the two germline ends. DNA of the CDR3: TGTGCCAGCAGTCGTCGGGAGCTGTTTTTT. Residues: CASSRRELFF.

The chain has TRBV14 and TRBJ2-5, with no clear D. V gave up 0 bases and J gave up 5 bases, with 16 bases separating them. Germline V gene lookup returns CDR1 SGHDN and CDR2 FVKESK. CDR3 length equals 16 residues. The CDR3 is CASSQDLPGPGETQYF. The CDR3 DNA reads as TGTGCCAGCAGCCAAGATCTCCCAGGACCCGGGGAGACCCAGTACTTC. Complete variable domain (other parts from reference TRBV14 and TRBJ2-5): EAGVTQFPSHSVIEKGQTVTLRCDPISGHDNLYWYRRVMGKEIKFLLHFVKESKQDESGMPNNRFLAERTGGTYSTLKVQPAELEDSGVYFCASSQDLPGPGETQYFGPGTRLLVL.

The chain recombines TRBV7-8 with TRBJ2-5, with D hard to call. Germline assignment: CDR1 SGHVS and CDR2 FQNEAQ. The length of the CDR3 is 15 residues. The V and J ends lost 0 bases and 2 bases respectively, with 10 bases between them. This chain's CDR3 is CASSLARTPQETQYF. CDR3 coding DNA: TGTGCCAGCAGCTTAGCGAGAACACCTCAAGAGACCCAGTACTTC.

The rearrangement links TRBV6-5 to TRBJ1-1; D is perhaps TRBD1 (6 bases). The CDR3 loop spans 16 amino acids. V was pared by 0 bases and J by 0 bases, with 11 bases between. Germline V gene sequence: CDR1 MNHEY, CDR2 SVGAGI. CDR3 nucleotides: TGTGCCAGCAGTTACTCGACAGGAGCTCTGAACACTGAAGCTTTCTTT. It specifies CASSYSTGALNTEAFF.

This chain links TRBV5-1 with TRBJ1-4, with D possibly being TRBD1 (5 bases). V was shortened by 0 bases and J by 0 bases, with 15 bases between the two germline ends. Germline V gives CDR1 SGHRS, CDR2 YFSETQ. CDR3 length equals 18 residues. The DNA for the CDR3 is TGCGCCAGCAGCTTGGGGGGGGGTTACCCCGCAACTAATGAAAAACTGTTTTTT. Protein sequence: CASSLGGGYPATNEKLFF.

The chain recombines TRBV27 with TRBJ2-1, with 15 bases fitting TRBD2. V was clipped by 7 bases and J by 4 bases; unmatched bases: 8. The V gene's germline CDR1 is MNHEY and CDR2 SMNVEV (reference sequence). This CDR3 is 17 amino acids long. The CDR3 nucleotides are TGTGCCAGCACACGGACTAGCGGGAGGGCCCGATACAATGAGCAGTTCTTC. The encoded protein is CASTRTSGRARYNEQFF.

The rearrangement uses TRBV29-1 and TRBJ2-5; weak D call: TRBD1 (6 bases). Germline V CDR1 and CDR2: SQVTM, ANQGSEA. Trimming took off 5 bases at V and 5 bases at J, with 12 bases between the two ends. This CDR3 comprises 12 residues. The CDR3 nucleotides read TGCAGCGTTTCGACAGGCGTGGAGACCCAGTACTTC. It specifies CSVSTGVETQYF.

This clone was detected only a few times. The chain combines TRBV7-2 with TRBJ2-5; 8 nucleotides align to TRBD1. From germline, CDR1 is SGHTA and CDR2 FQGNSA. There are 14 residues in the CDR3. J was trimmed by 2 bases and V by 5 bases; bases with no gene match: 4. The CDR3 loop is CASSHRQGQETQYF. Written as DNA, the CDR3 is TGTGCCAGCAGCCATCGACAGGGGCAAGAGACCCAGTACTTC.

The CDR3 DNA sequence: TGTGCCAGCAGTCCCAGGACAGGGCTCCAGCATTTT. Protein sequence: CASSPRTGLQHF. The chain uses TRBV28 and TRBJ1-3, with 8 bases that match TRBD1. The J call is doubtful: the DNA matches TRBJ1-5 better. The germline CDR1 and CDR2 sequences are MDHEN and SYDVKM. CDR3 length equals 12 residues.

The J gene is TRBJ2-4, the V gene TRBV4-3, with a tentative D call TRBD2 (5 bases). The CDR3 length is 16 residues. V was trimmed by 0 bases and J by 0 bases, leaving 9 bases between them. Germline loops: CDR1 LGHNA, CDR2 YSLEER. The CDR3 DNA reads as TGCGCCAGCAGCCAAGATAGGAGGATAGCCAAAAACATTCAGTACTTC. The encoded protein is CASSQDRRIAKNIQYF.

This clone showed up just once. The chain recombines TRBV30 with TRBJ2-7, with TRBD2 matching 7 bases. The CDR3 is made up of 12 amino acids. Germline V CDR1 and CDR2: GTSNPN, SVGIG (reference sequence). Trimming cost V 2 bases and J 7 bases; bases outside gene matches: 5. CDR3 region: CAWSPGGGEQYF. CDR3 nucleotide sequence: TGTGCCTGGAGTCCGGGGGGAGGGGAGCAGTACTTC.

About this clone itself: Mismatch with germline at one junction end may stem from a read error. The V call is TRBV20-1, the J call TRBJ2-7; D gene ambiguous. CDR1 is DFQATT and CDR2 is SNEGSKA in the germline V gene (reference sequence). This CDR3 is built from 11 residues. The CDR3 nucleotides read TGCGGTGCCCTCTGGATAAACGAGCAGTACTTC. Translation: CGALWINEQYF.

Regarding this clone: Sequence at one end of the junction differs from germline and may be a read error. This sample includes further DNA sequences coding for the same CDR3. The chain employs TRBV5-6 and TRBJ2-7; 7 nucleotides agree with TRBD2. This CDR3 is 15 amino acids long. Germline loops: CDR1 SGHDT, CDR2 YYEEEE. The CDR3 region is CASSLAGGSGAEQYF. As DNA, the CDR3 is TGTGCCAGCAGTTTGGCGGGCGGGAGTGGAGCCGAGCAGTACTTC.

The rearrangement uses TRBV6-5 and TRBJ2-7; 13 bases match TRBD2. The junction had 7 bases not matched to a gene; V was cut back by 6 bases and J by 5 bases. Per germline, CDR1 MNHEY and CDR2 SVGAGI. The CDR3 totals 15 residues. CDR3 DNA sequence: TGTGCCAGCAGCGGACTAGCGGGAGAACGGAACGAGCAGTACTTC. Its protein product is CASSGLAGERNEQYF.

The genes are TRBV28 and TRBJ2-5, with 7 bases lining up with TRBD1. Unmatched junction bases numbered 9, after V lost 6 bases and J lost 11 bases. The CDR3 sequence is 12 residues long. Germline V gene sequence: CDR1 MDHEN, CDR2 SYDVKM. CDR3 residues: CASSPGQFEQYF. For the CDR3, the DNA is TGTGCCAGCAGCCCGGGACAGTTTGAGCAGTACTTC.

The V call is TRBV19, the J call TRBJ2-2, with 9 bases lining up with TRBD1. The CDR3 consists of 19 residues. CDR1 is LNHDA and CDR2 is SQIVND in the germline V gene (reference sequence). The junction had 14 bases not matched to a gene; V was cut back by 3 bases and J by 3 bases. The CDR3 protein is CASSIDLVLRQGDTGELFF. The CDR3 bases are TGTGCCAGTAGTATCGATCTGGTCCTGAGACAGGGGGACACCGGGGAGCTGTTTTTT. Full variable domain (outside the CDR3, taken from reference TRBV19 and TRBJ2-2): DGGITQSPKYLFRKEGQNVTLSCEQNLNHDAMYWYRQDPGQGLRLIYYSQIVNDFQKGDIAEGYSVSREKKESFPLTVTSAQKNPTAFYLCASSIDLVLRQGDTGELFFGEGSRLTVL.

The chain employs TRBV27 and TRBJ1-2, with 7 bases matching TRBD1. J gave up 5 bases and V 5 bases, and 5 bases lay outside the gene matches. CDR1 MNHEY and CDR2 SMNVEV come from the germline V gene (reference sequence). The CDR3 contains 13 residues. The CDR3, as DNA: TGTGCCAGCAGTCGGGACAGTTATTATGGCTACACCTTC. It specifies CASSRDSYYGYTF.

The chain carries TRBV29-1 and TRBJ2-1; TRBD1 might be the D (5 bases). The CDR3 totals 11 residues. Per germline, CDR1 SQVTM and CDR2 ANQGSEA. The V end lost 6 bases, the J end lost 7 bases, and 10 bases lay between the germline ends. The CDR3 loop is CSVKGWNEQFF. The CDR3 region has the DNA TGCAGCGTGAAGGGGTGGAATGAGCAGTTCTTC.

This chain connects TRBV29-1 to TRBJ2-7; TRBD2 aligns across 9 bases. Per the germline V gene, CDR1 is SQVTM and CDR2 is ANQGSEA. Trimming at V came to 2 bases and at J to 4 bases, leaving 6 bases not matched to a gene. This CDR3 has 14 residues. Here the CDR3 DNA reads TGCAGCGTTGAACGTAGCGGGGGAGGGTACGAGCAGTACTTC. Its translation: CSVERSGGGYEQYF.